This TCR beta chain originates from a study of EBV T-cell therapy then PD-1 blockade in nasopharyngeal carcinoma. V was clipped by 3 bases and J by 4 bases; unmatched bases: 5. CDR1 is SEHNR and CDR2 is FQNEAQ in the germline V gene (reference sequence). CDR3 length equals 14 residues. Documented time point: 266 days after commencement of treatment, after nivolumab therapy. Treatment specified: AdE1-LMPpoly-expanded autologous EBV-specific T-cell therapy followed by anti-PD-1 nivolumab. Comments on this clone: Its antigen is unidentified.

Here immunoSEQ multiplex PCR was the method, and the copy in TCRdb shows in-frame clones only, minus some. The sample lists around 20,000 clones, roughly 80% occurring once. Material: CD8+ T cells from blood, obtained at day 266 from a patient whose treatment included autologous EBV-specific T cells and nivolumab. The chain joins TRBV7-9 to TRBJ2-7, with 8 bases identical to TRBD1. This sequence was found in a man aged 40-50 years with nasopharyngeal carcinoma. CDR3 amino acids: CASSFRTGPYEQYF. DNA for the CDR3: TGTGCCAGCAGCTTCCGGACAGGGCCTTACGAGCAGTACTTC.